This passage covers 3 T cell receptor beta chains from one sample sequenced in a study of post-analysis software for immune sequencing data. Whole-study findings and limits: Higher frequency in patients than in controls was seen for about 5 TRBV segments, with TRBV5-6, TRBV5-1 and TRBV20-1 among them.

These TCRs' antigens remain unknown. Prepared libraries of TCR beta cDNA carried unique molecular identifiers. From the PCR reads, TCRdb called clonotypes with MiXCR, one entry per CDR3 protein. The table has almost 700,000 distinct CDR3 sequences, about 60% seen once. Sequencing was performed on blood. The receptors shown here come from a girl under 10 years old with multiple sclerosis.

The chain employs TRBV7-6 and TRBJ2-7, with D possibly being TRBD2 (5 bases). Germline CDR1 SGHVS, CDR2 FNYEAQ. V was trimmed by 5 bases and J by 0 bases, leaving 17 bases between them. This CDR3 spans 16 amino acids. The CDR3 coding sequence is TGTGCCAGCAGCCACATTGTGGACTCCCCCTCCTACGAGCAGTACTTC. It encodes CASSHIVDSPSYEQYF.

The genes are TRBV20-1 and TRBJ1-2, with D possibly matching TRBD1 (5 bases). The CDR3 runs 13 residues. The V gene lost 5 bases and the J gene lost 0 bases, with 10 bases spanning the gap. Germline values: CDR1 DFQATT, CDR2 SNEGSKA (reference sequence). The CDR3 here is CSAAGVANYGYTF. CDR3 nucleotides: TGCAGTGCTGCGGGGGTAGCTAACTATGGCTACACCTTC.

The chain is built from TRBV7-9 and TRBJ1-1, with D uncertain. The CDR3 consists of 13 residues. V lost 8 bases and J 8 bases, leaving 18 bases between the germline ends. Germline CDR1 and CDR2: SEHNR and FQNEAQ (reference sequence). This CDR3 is CASGLTASAEAFF. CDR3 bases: TGTGCCAGCGGATTAACCGCCTCAGCCGAAGCTTTCTTT. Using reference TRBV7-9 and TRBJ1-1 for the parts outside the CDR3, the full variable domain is DTGVSQNPRHKITKRGQNVTFRCDPISEHNRLYWYRQTLGQGPEFLTYFQNEAQLEKSRLLSDRFSAERPKGSFSTLEIQRTEQGDSAMYLCASGLTASAEAFFGQGTRLTVV.